Below, one TCR beta chain is given with its context. Each molecule of TCR cDNA was tagged with one unique molecular identifier. TCRdb reprocessed the 5' RACE reads via MiXCR and lists one record per CDR3 protein. The table has 45,000 or so distinct CDR3 sequences, 12% seen once. These data are taken from a study of spatial heterogeneity in lung cancer. The ends lost 1 base at V and 2 bases at J; junction bases unmatched: 4. In germline, CDR1 is LGHNA, CDR2 YNFKEQ. The CDR3 runs to 16 residues. Time point noted: sample taken at primary tumor resection. Unsorted whole RNA of tumor, nontumor lung or frozen PBMC was sequenced.

The source of this sequence is a female donor with early-stage non-small cell lung cancer. This sample comprised PBMCs, obtained at surgery. This rearrangement joins TRBV4-2 to TRBJ1-2; 10 bases are a match to TRBD1. CDR3 amino acids: CASSQVQGQGNYGYTF. CDR3 nucleotide sequence: TGTGCCAGCAGCCAAGTCCAGGGACAGGGGAACTATGGCTACACCTTC.